The sequence of this TCR beta chain was determined in a study of radiation and T cells in renal cell carcinoma. Overall study context: Nephrectomy followed 15 Gy stereotactic body radiation by 4 weeks.

Whole-study results and caveats: Top tumor clonotypes rose in blood 2 weeks post-radiation, then contracted. Pretreatment tumor biopsies were lacking, so baseline clonotypes are unknown.

This clone was picked up a small number of times. What it binds is not known. TCRdb's table, derived via immunoSEQ multiplex PCR, lists solely in-frame clones and lacks some. The sample contains some 150,000 clones, over 80% of which appear only once. The time point was: blood 2 weeks post-SBRT. Treatment specified: 15 Gy SBRT to primary tumor, nephrectomy 4 weeks later. Blood was sampled at baseline, 2 weeks and 4 weeks after SBRT. The source of this sequence is a woman aged 45-65 years with renal cell carcinoma. The source was blood, collected from a patient whose treatment included radiotherapy and nephrectomy.

In nucleotides, the CDR3 is TGTGCCAGCAGCTTAGGCAGGGGGGACTATGGCTACACCTTC. Protein product: CASSLGRGDYGYTF. V gene TRBV7-2 combines with J gene TRBJ1-2, with 7 bases fitting TRBD1. Germline-derived CDR1 and CDR2 are SGHTA and FQGNSA. The CDR3 contains 14 residues. The J segment lost 3 bases and the V segment lost 1 base, leaving 2 bases of the junction unmatched. The variable domain in full, completed from reference TRBV7-2 and TRBJ1-2, reads GAGVSQSPSNKVTEKGKDVELRCDPISGHTALYWYRQSLGQGLEFLIYFQGNSAPDKSGLPSDRFSAERTGGSVSTLTIQRTQQEDSAVYLCASSLGRGDYGYTFGSGTRLTVV.